This TCR beta chain is from a study of T cell repertoires in ileal Crohn's disease. As for the study in general: Surgery for a complication: stricturing in around 60%, penetrating in approximately 40%.

Generated by immunoSEQ multiplex PCR, the TCRdb table keeps only in-frame clones and is missing some. The data contain around 4,400 clones, under 75% of them singletons. Adults with ileal or ileocolonic Crohn's disease and an indication for resection were eligible. Germline CDR1 reads SGHNT; CDR2 reads YENEEA. V lost 5 bases and J lost 3; bases outside the gene matches: 2. The CDR3 contains 14 residues. The sequence derives from an adult with Crohn's disease. The chain combines TRBV11-3 with TRBJ2-1, with 9 bases aligning to TRBD2. Material: ileal tissue. The CDR3 spells CASSQREDYNEQFF. The CDR3 DNA reads TGTGCCAGCAGCCAGCGGGAGGACTACAATGAGCAGTTCTTC.